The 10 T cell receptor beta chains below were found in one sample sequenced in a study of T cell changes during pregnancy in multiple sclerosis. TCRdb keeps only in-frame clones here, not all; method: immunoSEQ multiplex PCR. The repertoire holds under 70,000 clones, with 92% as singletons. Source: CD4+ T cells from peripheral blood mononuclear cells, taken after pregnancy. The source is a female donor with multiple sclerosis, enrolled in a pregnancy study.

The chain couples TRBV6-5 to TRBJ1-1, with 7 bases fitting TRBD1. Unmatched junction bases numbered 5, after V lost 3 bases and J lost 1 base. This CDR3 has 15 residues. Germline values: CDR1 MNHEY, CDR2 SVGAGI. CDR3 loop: CASSYNRGGNTEAFF. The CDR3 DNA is TGTGCCAGCAGTTATAACAGGGGAGGGAACACTGAAGCTTTCTTT.

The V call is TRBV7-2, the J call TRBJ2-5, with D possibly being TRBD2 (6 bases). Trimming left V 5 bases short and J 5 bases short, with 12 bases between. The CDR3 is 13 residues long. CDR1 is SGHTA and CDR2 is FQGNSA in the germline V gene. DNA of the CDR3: TGTGCCAGCAGCCCGGGGGTGGCGGAGACCCAGTACTTC. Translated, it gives CASSPGVAETQYF.

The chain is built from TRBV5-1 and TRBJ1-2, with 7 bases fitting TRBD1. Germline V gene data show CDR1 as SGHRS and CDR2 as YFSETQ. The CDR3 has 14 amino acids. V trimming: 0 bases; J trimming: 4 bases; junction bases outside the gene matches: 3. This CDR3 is CASSLAEGAYGYTF. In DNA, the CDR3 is TGCGCCAGCAGCTTGGCCGAGGGGGCCTATGGCTACACCTTC.

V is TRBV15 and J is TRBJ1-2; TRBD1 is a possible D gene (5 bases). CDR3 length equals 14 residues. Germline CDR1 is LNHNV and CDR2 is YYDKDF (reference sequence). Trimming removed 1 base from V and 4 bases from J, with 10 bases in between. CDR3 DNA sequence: TGTGCCACCAGCAGAGGTGGGGGGTCCTATGGCTACACCTTC. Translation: CATSRGGGSYGYTF.

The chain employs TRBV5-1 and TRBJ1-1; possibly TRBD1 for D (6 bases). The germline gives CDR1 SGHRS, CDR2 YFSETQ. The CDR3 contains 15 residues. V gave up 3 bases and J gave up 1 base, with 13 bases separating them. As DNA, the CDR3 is TGCGCCAGCAGCTCACAGGGTTGGGGGAACACTGAAGCTTTCTTT. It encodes CASSSQGWGNTEAFF.

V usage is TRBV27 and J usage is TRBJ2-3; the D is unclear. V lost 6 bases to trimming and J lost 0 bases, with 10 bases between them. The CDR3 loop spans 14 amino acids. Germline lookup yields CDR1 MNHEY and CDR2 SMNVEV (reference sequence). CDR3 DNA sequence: TGTGCCAGCAGGGAGTCCTATAGCACAGATACGCAGTATTTT. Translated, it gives CASRESYSTDTQYF.

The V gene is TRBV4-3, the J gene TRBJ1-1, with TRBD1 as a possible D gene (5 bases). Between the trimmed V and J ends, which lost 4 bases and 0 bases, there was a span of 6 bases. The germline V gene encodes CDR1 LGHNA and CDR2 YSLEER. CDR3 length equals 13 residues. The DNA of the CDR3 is TGCGCCAGCAGCCCACAGGTGAACACTGAAGCTTTCTTT. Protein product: CASSPQVNTEAFF.

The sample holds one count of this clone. CDR3 sequence (DNA): TGTGCCATCAATGACGGACCGGGGGACACTGAAGCTTTCTTT. Amino acids: CAINDGPGDTEAFF. The V gene is TRBV10-3, the J gene TRBJ1-1, with TRBD1 as a possible D gene (5 bases). This CDR3 is 14 amino acids long. The germline CDR1 and CDR2 sequences are ENHRY and SYGVKD. V was shortened by 7 bases and J by 3 bases, with 15 bases between the two germline ends.

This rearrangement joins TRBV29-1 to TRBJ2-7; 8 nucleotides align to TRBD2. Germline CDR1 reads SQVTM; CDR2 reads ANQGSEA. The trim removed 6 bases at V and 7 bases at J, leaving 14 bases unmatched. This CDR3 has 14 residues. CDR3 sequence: CSVGIGRGAGEQYF. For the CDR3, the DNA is TGCAGCGTAGGGATCGGGAGGGGCGCGGGGGAGCAGTACTTC.

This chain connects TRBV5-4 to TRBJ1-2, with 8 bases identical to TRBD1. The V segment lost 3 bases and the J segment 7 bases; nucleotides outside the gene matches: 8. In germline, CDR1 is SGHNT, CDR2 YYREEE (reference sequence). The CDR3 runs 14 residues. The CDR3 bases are TGTGCCAGCAGCTCAGCAGGGGGCCGCGGTGGCTACACCTTC. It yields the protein CASSSAGGRGGYTF.